This T cell receptor beta chain was sequenced for a study of T cell responses to AZD1222 COVID-19 vaccine. General observations from the study: Donors were mostly white British, more females; clonal diversity possibly underestimated.

The data were produced by immunoSEQ multiplex PCR, yet TCRdb's version contains in-frame clones alone and is incomplete. The sample contains approximately 110,000 clones, roughly nine tenths of which appear only once. Turning to this clone: The antigen is not known.

The V gene end was trimmed by 7 bases and the J gene end by 2 bases; junction bases not matched to a gene: 14. This CDR3 region has 16 residues. CDR1 MNHNY and CDR2 SVGAGI come from the germline V gene (reference sequence). J is TRBJ2-7 and V is TRBV6-6, with 7 bases lining up with TRBD2. The source is an adult who received the AZD1222 COVID-19 vaccine. The source material was peripheral blood, sampled 28 days after the second AZD1222 dose. The CDR3 DNA is TGTGCCAGCACCCAGGTTTTCAGCGGGATTCCCTACGAGCAGTACTTC. The encoded protein is CASTQVFSGIPYEQYF.